What follows are 22 T cell receptor beta chains derived from one specimen sequenced in a study of cytomegalovirus exposure and HLA in healthy donors. The study ran its PCR with 60 Vbeta and 13 Jbeta primers. Assay used: immunoSEQ multiplex PCR; TCRdb lists only in-frame clones, some missing. Here the sample spans roughly 190,000 clones, about four fifths being singletons. Sequences were obtained from PBMCs. The receptors here all came from a woman between 18 and 29 years old in good health and CMV-seronegative.

This CDR3 reads CASSLGGAGGPYGYTF. The CDR3 DNA reads TGTGCCAGCAGCTTAGGAGGGGCAGGGGGCCCCTATGGCTACACCTTC. This chain connects TRBV13 to TRBJ1-2; 8 bases align to TRBD1. The CDR3 is 16 residues long. In germline, CDR1 is PRHDT, CDR2 FYEKMQ (reference sequence). Trimming cost V 0 bases and J 4 bases; bases outside gene matches: 7.

This sequence joins TRBV2 and TRBJ1-1, with 8 bases aligning to TRBD1. CDR1 and CDR2 (germline): SNHLY, FYNNEI. The V segment lost 6 bases and the J segment 3 bases; nucleotides outside the gene matches: 9. CDR3 length: 15 residues. CDR3 in DNA: TGTGCCAGCAGGGAGACAGGGGCTGGGGACACTGAAGCTTTCTTT. As protein: CASRETGAGDTEAFF.

The chain has TRBV9 and TRBJ2-1, with 7 bases lining up with TRBD1. The CDR3 is made up of 14 amino acids. Per the germline V gene, CDR1 is SGDLS and CDR2 is YYNGEE. V was pared by 4 bases and J by 12 bases, with 13 bases of the junction left unmatched. The CDR3 nucleotides read TGTGCCAGCAGCCTAGGGGGCTCCCTGGATTGGCAGTTCTTC. This translates into CASSLGGSLDWQFF.

The chain carries TRBV28 and TRBJ2-1; 11 nucleotides align to TRBD2. V shed 3 bases, J shed 7 bases, and the junction held 5 bases outside the gene matches. The CDR3 consists of 15 residues. In germline, CDR1 is MDHEN, CDR2 SYDVKM. CDR3 protein: CASSFLAGGPNEQFF. CDR3 sequence (DNA): TGTGCCAGCAGTTTCTTAGCGGGAGGGCCGAATGAGCAGTTCTTC.

In this sample, this clone turned up once. The gene calls are TRBV27 and TRBJ2-7, with 9 bases that match TRBD1. V gave up 3 bases and J gave up 2 bases; unmatched junction bases: 11. This CDR3 region has 17 residues. Germline loops: CDR1 MNHEY, CDR2 SMNVEV (reference sequence). The CDR3 nucleotides read TGTGCCAGCAGTTTGAGTATGGGACAGGGCTTCCCCTACGAGCAGTACGTC. This gives the protein CASSLSMGQGFPYEQYV.

The gene calls are TRBV5-8 and TRBJ2-7; perhaps TRBD2 as D (6 bases). Germline values: CDR1 SGHTS, CDR2 YDEGEE. Trimming removed 2 bases from V and 5 bases from J, with 14 bases in between. This CDR3 has 14 residues. The DNA for the CDR3 is TGTGCCAGCAGCTTCGTGAGGCGGGATAACGAGCAGTACGTC. Its translation: CASSFVRRDNEQYV.

The chain couples TRBV6-6 to TRBJ1-1, with TRBD1 matching over 8 bases. V gave up 6 bases and J gave up 6 bases; unmatched junction bases: 6. CDR1 is MNHNY, CDR2 SVGAGI, per germline (reference sequence). CDR3 length: 13 residues. CDR3 in amino acids: CASSAGQGAEAFF. CDR3 nucleotides: TGTGCCAGCAGCGCCGGACAGGGCGCTGAAGCTTTCTTT.

The gene calls are TRBV7-6 and TRBJ2-1; D may be TRBD2 (5 bases). The CDR3 extends over 17 amino acids. Trimming took off 5 bases at V and 7 bases at J, with 24 bases between the two ends. CDR1 and CDR2 (germline): SGHVS, FNYEAQ. The CDR3 region is CASSAFFGAGPLNEQFF. The CDR3 DNA follows: TGTGCCAGCAGCGCTTTTTTTGGCGCGGGTCCCCTAAATGAGCAGTTCTTC.

This chain joins TRBV18 and TRBJ1-2; D possibly corresponds to TRBD1 (5 bases). V was shortened by 6 bases and J by 3 bases, with 17 bases between the two germline ends. CDR3 length equals 15 residues. Germline CDR1 is KGHSH and CDR2 is LQKENI. CDR3 nucleotides: TGTGCCAGCTCCAAAGGCGGGGGTCCCTACTATGGCTACACCTTC. This encodes CASSKGGGPYYGYTF.

The rearrangement uses TRBV28 and TRBJ2-2; TRBD1 might be the D (5 bases). The germline V gene has CDR1 MDHEN and CDR2 SYDVKM. The CDR3 runs to 15 residues. Trimming pared 7 bases from V and 5 bases from J, leaving 17 bases between. The CDR3 region has the DNA TGTGCCAGCACCTCAAGCAGGGTCGGAACCGGGGAGCTGTTTTTT. This gives the protein CASTSSRVGTGELFF.

The CDR3 DNA sequence: TGTGCCAGCAGTTACTCATTCGGAGGTAGTGAGCAGTTCTTC. Translating it yields CASSYSFGGSEQFF. The chain couples TRBV6-5 to TRBJ2-1; D might be TRBD2 (5 bases). CDR1 and CDR2 (germline): MNHEY, SVGAGI. This CDR3 is built from 14 residues. Trimming cost V 0 bases and J 9 bases, with 12 bases left between them.

The rearrangement links TRBV29-1 to TRBJ1-1, with a possible D match to TRBD1 (5 bases). CDR1 is SQVTM, CDR2 ANQGSEA, per germline. The CDR3 spans 14 residues. CDR3 residues: CRSPPGEGDTEAFF. In DNA, the CDR3 is TGCAGGTCCCCCCCGGGGGAGGGTGACACTGAAGCTTTCTTT.

The V call is TRBV4-2, the J call TRBJ2-6; TRBD1 agrees at 8 bases. Per the germline V gene, CDR1 is LGHNA and CDR2 is YNFKEQ. The ends lost 0 bases at V and 1 base at J; junction bases unmatched: 17. CDR3 length: 22 amino acids. The CDR3 loop is CASSQERYVAGQASSGANVLTF. For the CDR3, the DNA is TGTGCCAGCAGCCAAGAAAGGTATGTCGCGGGACAGGCATCATCTGGGGCCAACGTCCTGACTTTC.

The chain recombines TRBV4-1 with TRBJ1-2, with D possibly being TRBD1 (6 bases). Trimming stripped 3 bases from V and 4 bases from J, with 12 bases between. CDR3 length: 14 amino acids. Germline values: CDR1 MGHRA, CDR2 YSYEKL. This CDR3 is CASSQSGEIYGYTF. The DNA of the CDR3 is TGCGCCAGCAGCCAGTCAGGGGAGATCTATGGCTACACCTTC.

This clone was counted once. The chain couples TRBV28 to TRBJ1-2; tentatively, D is TRBD1 (5 bases). The germline V gene encodes CDR1 MDHEN and CDR2 SYDVKM. Trimming left V 7 bases short and J 4 bases short, with 16 bases between. The CDR3 totals 14 residues. The CDR3 DNA follows: TGTGCCAGCACACCCCCTTGGGGGGGCTATGGCTACACCTTC. It is translated as CASTPPWGGYGYTF.

The chain uses TRBV27 and TRBJ2-7, with 8 bases identical to TRBD2. Trimming at V came to 6 bases and at J to 0 bases, leaving 10 bases not matched to a gene. Germline V lookup: CDR1 MNHEY, CDR2 SMNVEV (reference sequence). The CDR3 is 16 amino acids. The CDR3 loop is CASRLDLAGPSYEQYF. CDR3 coding DNA: TGTGCCAGCAGACTCGACCTAGCGGGCCCCTCCTACGAGCAGTACTTC.

J is TRBJ2-1 and V is TRBV7-2; 7 bases map to TRBD1. The CDR3 consists of 16 residues. Trimming cost V 5 bases and J 3 bases; bases outside gene matches: 10. Germline CDR1 is SGHTA and CDR2 is FQGNSA. CDR3 nucleotide sequence: TGTGCCAGCAGCGCGGTGGGGACAGCAGTCTACAATGAGCAGTTCTTC. It translates to CASSAVGTAVYNEQFF.

The chain carries TRBV10-2 and TRBJ2-7; TRBD1 agrees at 11 bases. CDR1 is WSHSY and CDR2 is SAAADI in the germline V gene. This CDR3 is 13 amino acids long. The V segment lost 7 bases and the J segment 6 bases; nucleotides outside the gene matches: 5. CDR3: CASIGTGGREQYF. CDR3 nucleotides: TGCGCCAGCATTGGGACAGGGGGTCGCGAGCAGTACTTC.

The chain links TRBV10-1 to TRBJ2-7, with TRBD2 identical over 9 bases. The CDR3 has 13 residues. Germline V CDR1 and CDR2: WNHNN, SYGVQD (reference sequence). With V trimmed by 3 bases and J by 6 bases, 3 bases remained unmatched. The CDR3 DNA sequence: TGCGCCAGCAGTGATAGCGGGAGTACCGAGCAGTACTTC. It codes for CASSDSGSTEQYF.

J is TRBJ2-7 and V is TRBV4-3, with a weak D call TRBD1 (6 bases). V was pared by 4 bases and J by 4 bases, with 20 bases between. CDR1 is LGHNA, CDR2 YSLEER, per germline. The CDR3 covers 16 residues. CDR3 DNA sequence: TGCGCCAGCAGCCCGCTAACAGGGTCCGGGGTGTACGAGCAGTACTTC. Residues: CASSPLTGSGVYEQYF.

V and J are TRBV5-8 and TRBJ2-1, with D possibly TRBD2 on 5 matching bases. Deletions cut 6 bases from V and 8 bases from J, with 9 bases between. Germline assignment: CDR1 SGHTS and CDR2 YDEGEE. The CDR3 contains 11 residues. Written as DNA, the CDR3 is TGTGCCAGCACGCGAGCGGATGAGCAGTTCTTC. Amino acid sequence: CASTRADEQFF. Combining the CDR3 with reference TRBV5-8 and TRBJ2-1 gives the whole variable domain EAGVTQSPTHLIKTRGQQATLRCSPISGHTSVYWYQQALGLGLQFLLWYDEGEERNRGNFPPRFSGRQFPNYSSELNVNALELEDSALYLCASTRADEQFFGPGTRLTVL.

The genes are TRBV11-3 and TRBJ1-4, with TRBD1 matching 11 bases. This CDR3 has 15 residues. V gave up 4 bases and J gave up 12 bases; unmatched junction bases: 10. Germline CDR1 and CDR2: SGHNT and YENEEA. As DNA, the CDR3 is TGTGCCAGCAGCTCCCGGGACGTGGACAGGGGGCAACTGTTTTTT. Its translation: CASSSRDVDRGQLFF.